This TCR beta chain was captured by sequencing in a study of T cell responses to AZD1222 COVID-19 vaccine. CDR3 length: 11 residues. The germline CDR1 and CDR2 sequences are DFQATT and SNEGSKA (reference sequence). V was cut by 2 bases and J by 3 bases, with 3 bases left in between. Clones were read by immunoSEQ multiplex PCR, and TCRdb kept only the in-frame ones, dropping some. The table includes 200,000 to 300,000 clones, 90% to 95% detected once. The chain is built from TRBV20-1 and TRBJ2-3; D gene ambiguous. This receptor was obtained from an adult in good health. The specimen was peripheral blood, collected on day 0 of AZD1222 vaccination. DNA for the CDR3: TGCAGTGCTAGAAGGACAGATACGCAGTATTTT. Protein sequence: CSARRTDTQYF.